The 20 T cell receptor beta chains in this list originate from one sample, sequenced in a study of blood T cell repertoires in COVID-19. Here immunoSEQ multiplex PCR was the method, and the copy in TCRdb shows in-frame clones only, minus some. The data hold about 240,000 clones, with roughly 88% observed a single time. The material sequenced was peripheral blood. The receptors were gathered from a man of 80 years or more with acute or convalescent COVID-19.

The chain combines TRBV27 with TRBJ1-1, with TRBD1 as a possible D gene (6 bases). The CDR3 covers 15 residues. V was cut by 2 bases and J by 1 base, with 11 bases left in between. The germline V gene encodes CDR1 MNHEY and CDR2 SMNVEV (reference sequence). CDR3 sequence (DNA): TGTGCCAGCAGTTTACTAAGGACAGCGAACACTGAAGCTTTCTTT. Translating gives CASSLLRTANTEAFF.

The chain carries TRBV15 and TRBJ2-7; tentative D call: TRBD1 (5 bases). Looked up from germline, CDR1 is LNHNV and CDR2 is YYDKDF (reference sequence). Deletions cut 0 bases from V and 3 bases from J, with 9 bases between. The CDR3 has 14 amino acids. CDR3 loop: CATSREGDLYEQYF. In nucleotides, the CDR3 is TGTGCCACCAGCAGAGAAGGGGATCTCTACGAGCAGTACTTC.

The count of this clone is one. The chain uses TRBV6-6 and TRBJ1-2; D is perhaps TRBD1 (6 bases). The CDR3 contains 16 residues. V gave up 2 bases and J gave up 0 bases, with 13 bases separating them. Germline values: CDR1 MNHNY, CDR2 SVGAGI (reference sequence). In DNA form, the CDR3 reads TGTGCCAGCAGTTACGAGGGGGGGAGAGCTAACTATGGCTACACCTTC. Protein sequence: CASSYEGGRANYGYTF.

This chain joins TRBV19 and TRBJ1-5; the D is unclear. Germline V gene data show CDR1 as LNHDA and CDR2 as SQIVND (reference sequence). The CDR3 covers 17 residues. Deletions cut 5 bases from V and 0 bases from J, with 17 bases between. Here the CDR3 reads CASSYSSVSYSNQPQHF. CDR3 DNA: TGTGCCAGTAGTTACTCTTCGGTTTCCTATAGCAATCAGCCCCAGCATTTT.

V is TRBV6-2 or TRBV6-3 and J is TRBJ1-2; unclear D gene. Deletions cut 4 bases from V and 4 bases from J, with 7 bases between. CDR3 size: 12 residues. The V gene's germline CDR1 is MNHEY and CDR2 SVGEGT. The CDR3 sequence: CASSFLFYGYTF. CDR3 DNA: TGTGCCAGCAGTTTTTTATTCTATGGCTACACCTTC.

The V call is TRBV27, the J call TRBJ1-5; TRBD1 might be the D (6 bases). V dropped 5 bases and J dropped 2 bases, with 10 bases sitting between them. The germline CDR1 and CDR2 sequences are MNHEY and SMNVEV (reference sequence). CDR3 size: 14 residues. This CDR3 reads CASSRSGGNQPQHF. The CDR3 DNA reads as TGTGCCAGCAGTCGATCAGGGGGCAATCAGCCCCAGCATTTT.

The J gene is TRBJ1-6, the V gene TRBV29-1, with D unclear. With 4 bases removed from V and 10 bases from J, the gap between germline ends came to 17 bases. The CDR3 loop spans 14 amino acids. CDR1 is SQVTM, CDR2 ANQGSEA, per germline. The CDR3 coding sequence is TGCAGCGTTGGTGTCGGCAGGTCGGGGTCACCCCTCCACTTT. Its protein is CSVGVGRSGSPLHF.

The chain employs TRBV7-6 and TRBJ2-1, with 12 bases that match TRBD2. Germline loops: CDR1 SGHVS, CDR2 FNYEAQ. The V gene end was trimmed by 5 bases and the J gene end by 10 bases; junction bases not matched to a gene: 18. The CDR3 consists of 18 residues. The CDR3 is CASSRGAPTSGGSGEQFF. CDR3 bases: TGTGCCAGCAGCCGAGGAGCCCCAACTAGCGGGGGGTCAGGCGAGCAGTTCTTC.

This chain uses TRBV27 with TRBJ1-4; the D is unclear. CDR1 and CDR2 from the germline V gene are MNHEY and SMNVEV (reference sequence). The CDR3 has 15 residues. Trimming shortened V by 4 bases and J by 0 bases, and 9 bases separated the two germline ends. CDR3 protein: CASSSRQATNEKLFF. The CDR3 region has the DNA TGTGCCAGCAGTTCTCGACAAGCAACTAATGAAAAACTGTTTTTT.

V gene TRBV14 combines with J gene TRBJ2-1; 7 positions agree with TRBD1. In germline, CDR1 is SGHDN, CDR2 FVKESK. The CDR3 is 18 amino acids. V shed 4 bases, J shed 4 bases, and the junction held 16 bases outside the gene matches. DNA of the CDR3: TGTGCCAGCAGCCTTCGGGGACAGCCACAAAGTAAATACAATGAGCAGTTCTTC. This sequence encodes CASSLRGQPQSKYNEQFF.

The V call is TRBV6-2 or TRBV6-3, the J call TRBJ2-7; perhaps TRBD1 as D (6 bases). Germline CDR1 and CDR2: MNHEY and SVGEGT. The germline V and J ends were trimmed by 6 bases and 0 bases, with 12 bases remaining between them. The CDR3 has 14 residues. This chain's CDR3 is CASSREGGSYEQYF. The CDR3 DNA reads TGTGCCAGCAGCCGGGAAGGGGGCTCCTACGAGCAGTACTTC.

The chain's CDR3 is CASSQTGTGILNEQFF. CDR3 DNA sequence: TGTGCCAGCAGCCAAACCGGGACAGGGATCTTGAATGAGCAGTTCTTC. This rearrangement joins TRBV3-1 (or the pseudogene TRBV3-2) to TRBJ2-1; the match to TRBD1 covers 9 bases. The J segment lost 7 bases and the V segment lost 2 bases, leaving 9 bases of the junction unmatched. The germline V gene has CDR1 LGHDT and CDR2 YNNKEL (reference sequence). This CDR3 comprises 16 residues.

The V call is TRBV14, the J call TRBJ1-5, with D unresolved. CDR1 and CDR2 from the germline V gene are SGHDN and FVKESK. Trimming removed 3 bases at V and 5 bases at J, with 8 bases between. The CDR3 covers 13 residues. CDR3 amino acids: CASSQSTHQPQHF. CDR3 nucleotide sequence: TGTGCCAGCAGCCAGTCTACTCATCAGCCCCAGCATTTT. Full variable domain (remainder filled in from reference TRBV14 and TRBJ1-5): EAGVTQFPSHSVIEKGQTVTLRCDPISGHDNLYWYRRVMGKEIKFLLHFVKESKQDESGMPNNRFLAERTGGTYSTLKVQPAELEDSGVYFCASSQSTHQPQHFGDGTRLSIL.

The J gene is TRBJ1-1, the V gene TRBV6-5; 8 bases map to TRBD1. Looked up from germline, CDR1 is MNHEY and CDR2 is SVGAGI. This CDR3 is built from 14 residues. After removal of 4 bases from V and 5 bases from J, the junction contained 6 bases not matched to a gene. In DNA form, the CDR3 reads TGTGCCAGCAGTTGGGTGACAGGGGATACTGAAGCTTTCTTT. This gives the protein CASSWVTGDTEAFF.

The chain combines TRBV10-3 with TRBJ2-6; D is possibly TRBD1 (6 bases). V lost 2 bases to trimming and J lost 1 base, with 6 bases between them. From germline, CDR1 is ENHRY and CDR2 SYGVKD. CDR3 length equals 15 residues. The chain's CDR3 is CAISERGSGANVLTF. CDR3 in DNA: TGTGCCATCAGTGAGAGGGGGTCTGGGGCCAACGTCCTGACTTTC.

DNA of the CDR3: TGTGCCAGCAGTGAGACGACAGGGGGTAGCGAGCAGTACTTC. Encoded protein: CASSETTGGSEQYF. The V gene is TRBV25-1, the J gene TRBJ2-7; 9 bases align to TRBD1. The CDR3 covers 14 residues. CDR1 and CDR2 (germline): MGHDK, SYGVNS. V trimming: 3 bases; J trimming: 6 bases; junction bases outside the gene matches: 6.

The chain uses TRBV19 and TRBJ1-2; 7 nucleotides agree with TRBD1. Germline V gene lookup returns CDR1 LNHDA and CDR2 SQIVND (reference sequence). After removal of 1 base from V and 0 bases from J, the junction contained 5 bases not matched to a gene. The CDR3 spans 16 residues. The CDR3 nucleotides read TGTGCCAGTAGTATAGGGGGGACAGCTGCTAACTATGGCTACACCTTC. It translates to CASSIGGTAANYGYTF.

The chain's CDR3 is CASRRQGLDEQYF. The CDR3 nucleotides are TGTGCCAGCAGGAGACAGGGGTTGGACGAGCAGTACTTC. The chain joins TRBV28 to TRBJ2-7; 8 nucleotides match TRBD1. The CDR3 consists of 13 residues. Germline lookup yields CDR1 MDHEN and CDR2 SYDVKM. With 6 bases clipped from V and 5 bases from J, the junction kept 6 bases outside the gene matches.

V usage is TRBV10-1 and J usage is TRBJ1-4; 7 bases match TRBD1. Germline V CDR1 and CDR2: WNHNN, SYGVQD (reference sequence). J lost 9 bases, V lost 6 bases, and 40 bases had no gene match. There are 24 residues in the CDR3. In DNA, the CDR3 is TGCGCCAGCAGAGAATCTCAGGGGGGTGATCCGAAGGCGAACTACCGCCGGGATGGTAAAAAACTGTTTTTT. Translated: CASRESQGGDPKANYRRDGKKLFF.

CDR3 in DNA: TGTGCCAGCTCACCACCGCCTAGCGGATTCCAGTTCTTC. Translating it yields CASSPPPSGFQFF. The chain carries TRBV18 and TRBJ2-1, with 7 bases matching TRBD2. Germline assignment: CDR1 KGHSH and CDR2 LQKENI. The length of the CDR3 is 13 residues. V lost 0 bases, J lost 13 bases, and 6 bases stayed unmatched.